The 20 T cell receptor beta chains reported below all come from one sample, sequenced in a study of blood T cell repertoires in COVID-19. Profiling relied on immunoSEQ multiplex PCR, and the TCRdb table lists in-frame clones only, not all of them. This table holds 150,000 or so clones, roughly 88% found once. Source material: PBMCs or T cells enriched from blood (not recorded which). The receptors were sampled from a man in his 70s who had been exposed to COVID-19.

CDR3 in DNA: TGCGCCAGCAGCCCCCGGGGGGTGGAGACCCAGTACTTC. Its translation is CASSPRGVETQYF. V and J are TRBV5-1 and TRBJ2-5, with TRBD2 identical over 7 bases. There are 13 residues in the CDR3. Trimming at V came to 4 bases and at J to 5 bases, leaving 5 bases not matched to a gene. Looked up from germline, CDR1 is SGHRS and CDR2 is YFSETQ. Supplemented by reference TRBV5-1 and TRBJ2-5, the full variable domain reads KAGVTQTPRYLIKTRGQQVTLSCSPISGHRSVSWYQQTPGQGLQFLFEYFSETQRNKGNFPGRFSGRQFSNSRSEMNVSTLELGDSALYLCASSPRGVETQYFGPGTRLLVL.

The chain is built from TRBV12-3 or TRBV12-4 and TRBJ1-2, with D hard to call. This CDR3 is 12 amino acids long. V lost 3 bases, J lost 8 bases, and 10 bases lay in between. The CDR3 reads CASSFSGKGYTF. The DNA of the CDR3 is TGTGCCAGCAGTTTTAGCGGGAAGGGCTACACCTTC.

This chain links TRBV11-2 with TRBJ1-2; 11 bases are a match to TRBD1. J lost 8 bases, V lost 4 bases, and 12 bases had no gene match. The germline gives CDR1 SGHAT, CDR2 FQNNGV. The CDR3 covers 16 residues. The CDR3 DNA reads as TGTGCCAGCAGCTCCCGAGGACAGGGGGCGTGGGGGGGCTACACCTTC. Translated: CASSSRGQGAWGGYTF.

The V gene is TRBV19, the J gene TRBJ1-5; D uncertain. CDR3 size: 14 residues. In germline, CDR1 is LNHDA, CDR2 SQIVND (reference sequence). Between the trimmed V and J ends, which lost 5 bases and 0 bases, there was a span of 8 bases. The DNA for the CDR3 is TGTGCCAGTAGTCCTAATTATAGCAATCAGCCCCAGCATTTT. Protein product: CASSPNYSNQPQHF.

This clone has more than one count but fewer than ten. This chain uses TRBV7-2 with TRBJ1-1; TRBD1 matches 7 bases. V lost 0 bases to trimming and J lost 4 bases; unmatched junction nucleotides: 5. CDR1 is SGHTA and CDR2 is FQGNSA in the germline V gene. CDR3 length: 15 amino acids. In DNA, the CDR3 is TGTGCCAGCAGCTTAGCAACAGGGGTGAGCACTGAAGCTTTCTTT. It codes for CASSLATGVSTEAFF.

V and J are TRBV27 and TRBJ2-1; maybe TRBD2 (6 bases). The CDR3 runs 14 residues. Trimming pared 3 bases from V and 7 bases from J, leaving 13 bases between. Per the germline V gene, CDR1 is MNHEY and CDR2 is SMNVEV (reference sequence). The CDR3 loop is CASSFAGPKNEQFF. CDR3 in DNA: TGTGCCAGCAGTTTCGCGGGGCCCAAAAATGAGCAGTTCTTC.

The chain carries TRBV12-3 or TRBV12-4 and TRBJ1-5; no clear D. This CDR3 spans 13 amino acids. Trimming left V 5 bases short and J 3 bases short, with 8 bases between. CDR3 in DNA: TGTGCCAGCAGTGAGACATCCAATCAGCCCCAGCATTTT. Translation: CASSETSNQPQHF.

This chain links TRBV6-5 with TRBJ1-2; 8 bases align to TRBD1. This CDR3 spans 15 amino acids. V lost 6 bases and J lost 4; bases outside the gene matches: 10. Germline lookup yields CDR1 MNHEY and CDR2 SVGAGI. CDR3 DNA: TGTGCCAGCAGCCCCGGGGACAGGATGGCCTATGGCTACACCTTC. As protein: CASSPGDRMAYGYTF.

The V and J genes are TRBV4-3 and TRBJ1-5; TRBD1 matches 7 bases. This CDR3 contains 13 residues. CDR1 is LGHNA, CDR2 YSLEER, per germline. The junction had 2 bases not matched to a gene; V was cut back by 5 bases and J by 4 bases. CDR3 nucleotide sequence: TGCGCCAGCAGCACGACAGGGAATCAGCCCCAGCATTTT. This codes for CASSTTGNQPQHF.

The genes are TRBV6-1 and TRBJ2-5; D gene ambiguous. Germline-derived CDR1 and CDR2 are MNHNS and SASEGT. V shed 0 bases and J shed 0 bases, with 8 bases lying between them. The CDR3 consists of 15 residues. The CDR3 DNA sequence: TGTGCCAGCAGTGAAGCCGGCACAGACCAAGAGACCCAGTACTTC. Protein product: CASSEAGTDQETQYF.

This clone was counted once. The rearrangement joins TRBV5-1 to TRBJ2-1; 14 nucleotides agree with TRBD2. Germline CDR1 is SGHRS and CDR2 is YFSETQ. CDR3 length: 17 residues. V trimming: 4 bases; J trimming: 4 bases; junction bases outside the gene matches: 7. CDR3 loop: CASSRGLAGVRYNEQFF. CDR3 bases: TGCGCCAGCAGCCGGGGACTAGCGGGGGTCAGGTACAATGAGCAGTTCTTC.

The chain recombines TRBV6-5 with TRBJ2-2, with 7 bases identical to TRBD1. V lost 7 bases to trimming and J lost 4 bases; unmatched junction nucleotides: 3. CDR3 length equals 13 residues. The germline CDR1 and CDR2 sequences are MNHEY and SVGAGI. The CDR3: CASTTGATGELFF. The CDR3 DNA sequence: TGTGCCAGCACCACAGGGGCCACCGGGGAGCTGTTTTTT.

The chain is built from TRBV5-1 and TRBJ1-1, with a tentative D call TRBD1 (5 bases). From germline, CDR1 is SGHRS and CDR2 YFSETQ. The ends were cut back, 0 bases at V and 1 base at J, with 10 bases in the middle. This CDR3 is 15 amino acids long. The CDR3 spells CASSLDQGANTEAFF. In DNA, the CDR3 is TGCGCCAGCAGCTTGGATCAGGGCGCGAACACTGAAGCTTTCTTT.

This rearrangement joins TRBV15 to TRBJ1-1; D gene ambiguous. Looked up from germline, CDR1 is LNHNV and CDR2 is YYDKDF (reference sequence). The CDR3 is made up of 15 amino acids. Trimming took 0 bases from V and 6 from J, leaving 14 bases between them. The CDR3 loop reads CATSRETSGSAEAFF. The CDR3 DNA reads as TGTGCCACCAGCAGAGAAACATCGGGGTCGGCTGAAGCTTTCTTT.

CDR3 nucleotide sequence: TGCGCCAGCAGTGAAGGGGGCTCGGGCGAGCAGTACTTC. It encodes CASSEGGSGEQYF. J is TRBJ2-7 and V is TRBV10-1; 7 bases fit TRBD1. Germline values: CDR1 WNHNN, CDR2 SYGVQD (reference sequence). The CDR3 length is 13 residues. V lost 3 bases and J lost 6; bases outside the gene matches: 5.

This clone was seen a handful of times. The CDR3 region is CASGRGANEKLFF. CDR3 nucleotides: TGCGCCAGCGGTCGGGGGGCGAATGAAAAACTGTTTTTT. This sequence joins TRBV4-1 and TRBJ1-4, with TRBD1 as a possible D gene (6 bases). V was clipped by 8 bases and J by 5 bases, with 12 bases between them. The CDR3 length is 13 residues. The germline V gene encodes CDR1 MGHRA and CDR2 YSYEKL.

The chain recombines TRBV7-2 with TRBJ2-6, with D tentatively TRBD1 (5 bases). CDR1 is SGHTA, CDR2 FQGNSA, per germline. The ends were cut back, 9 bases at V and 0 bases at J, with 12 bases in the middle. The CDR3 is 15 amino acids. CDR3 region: CARSGPSSGANVLTF. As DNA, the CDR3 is TGTGCCAGGTCAGGGCCCAGCTCTGGGGCCAACGTCCTGACTTTC.

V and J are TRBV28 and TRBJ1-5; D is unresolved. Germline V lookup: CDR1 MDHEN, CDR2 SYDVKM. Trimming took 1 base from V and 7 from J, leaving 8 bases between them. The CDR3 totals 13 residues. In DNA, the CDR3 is TGTGCCAGCAGTTTATATCCGAGGCAGCCCCAGCATTTT. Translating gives CASSLYPRQPQHF. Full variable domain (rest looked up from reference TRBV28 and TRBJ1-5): DVKVTQSSRYLVKRTGEKVFLECVQDMDHENMFWYRQDPGLGLRLIYFSYDVKMKEKGDIPEGYSVSREKKERFSLILESASTNQTSMYLCASSLYPRQPQHFGDGTRLSIL.

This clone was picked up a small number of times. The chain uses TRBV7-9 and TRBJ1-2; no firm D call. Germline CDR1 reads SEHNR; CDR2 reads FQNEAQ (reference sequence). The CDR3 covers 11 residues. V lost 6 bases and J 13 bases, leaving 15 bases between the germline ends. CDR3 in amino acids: CASSYRTVTTF. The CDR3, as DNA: TGTGCCAGCAGTTATAGGACTGTAACCACCTTC.

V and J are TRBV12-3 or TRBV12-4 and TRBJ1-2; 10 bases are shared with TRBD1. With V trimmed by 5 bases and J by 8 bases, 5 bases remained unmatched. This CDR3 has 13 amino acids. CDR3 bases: TGTGCCAGCAGTCCCGGGACAGGGGTAGGCTACACCTTC. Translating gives CASSPGTGVGYTF.